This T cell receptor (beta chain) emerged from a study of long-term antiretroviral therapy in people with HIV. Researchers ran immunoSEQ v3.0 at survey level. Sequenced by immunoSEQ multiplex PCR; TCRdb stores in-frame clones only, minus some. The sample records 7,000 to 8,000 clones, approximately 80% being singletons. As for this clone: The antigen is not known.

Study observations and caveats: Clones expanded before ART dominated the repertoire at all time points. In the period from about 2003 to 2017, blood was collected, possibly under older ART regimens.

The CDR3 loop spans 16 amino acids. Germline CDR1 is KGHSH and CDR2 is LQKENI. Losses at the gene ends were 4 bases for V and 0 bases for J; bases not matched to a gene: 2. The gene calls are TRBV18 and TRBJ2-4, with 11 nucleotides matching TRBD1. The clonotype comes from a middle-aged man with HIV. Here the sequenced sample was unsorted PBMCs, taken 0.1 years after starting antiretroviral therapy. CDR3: CASSLDRGPAKNIQYF. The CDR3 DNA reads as TGTGCCAGCTCACTGGACAGGGGGCCAGCCAAAAACATTCAGTACTTC.